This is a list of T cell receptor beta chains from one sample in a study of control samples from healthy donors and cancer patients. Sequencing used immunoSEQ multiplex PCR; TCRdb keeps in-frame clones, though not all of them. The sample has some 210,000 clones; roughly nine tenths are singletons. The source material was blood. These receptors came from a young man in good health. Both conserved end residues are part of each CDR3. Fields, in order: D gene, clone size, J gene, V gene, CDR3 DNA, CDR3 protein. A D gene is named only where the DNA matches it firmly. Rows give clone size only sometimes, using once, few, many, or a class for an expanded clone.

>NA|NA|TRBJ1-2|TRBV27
TGTGCCAGCAGTTTATCGAGAGAAAACTATGGCTACACCTTC
CASSLSRENYGYTF
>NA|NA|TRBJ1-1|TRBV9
TGTGCCAGCAGCGTACAGGCGAACACTGAAGCTTTCTTT
CASSVQANTEAFF
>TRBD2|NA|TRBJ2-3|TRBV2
TGTGCCAGCAGTGGACTAGCGGTTACCCTTGCAGATACGCAGTATTTT
CASSGLAVTLADTQYF
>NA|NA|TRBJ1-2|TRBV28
TGTGCCAGCAGTTCTGGACAGTTCTATGGCTACACCTTC
CASSSGQFYGYTF
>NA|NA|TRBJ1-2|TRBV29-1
TGCAGCGTTGTTGGCGCGAGAAATTATGGCTACACCTTC
CSVVGARNYGYTF
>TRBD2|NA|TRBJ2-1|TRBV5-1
TGCGCCAGCAGCTTGACTAGCGGGGGTTTTGATGTGGACAATGAGCAGTTCTTC
CASSLTSGGFDVDNEQFF
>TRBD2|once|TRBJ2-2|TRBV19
TGTGCCAGTAGCCCCGGAGCTAGCGGGGGGTCGGCCGGGGAGCTGTTTTTT
CASSPGASGGSAGELFF
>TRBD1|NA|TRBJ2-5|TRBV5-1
TGCGCCAGCAGCTCGCAGGGGGCCCAGTACTTC
CASSSQGAQYF
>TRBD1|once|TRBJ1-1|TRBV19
TGTGCCAGTAGTCCGGGACAGGGACTACAGAACACTGAAGCTTTCTTT
CASSPGQGLQNTEAFF
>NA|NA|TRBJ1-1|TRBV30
TGTGCCTGGAGTAGGGCCAGACCCATGAACACTGAAGCTTTCTTT
CAWSRARPMNTEAFF
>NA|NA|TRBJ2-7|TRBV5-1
TGCGCCAGCATAGACGGCGCCCGGCAGTACTTC
CASIDGARQYF
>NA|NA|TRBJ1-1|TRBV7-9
TGTGCCAGCAGAGGGGGTCACCTGAACACTGAAGCTTTCTTT
CASRGGHLNTEAFF
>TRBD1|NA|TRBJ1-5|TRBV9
TGTGCCAGCAGCCTGGGGGACAGCCGGTTGGATCAGCCCCAGCATTTT
CASSLGDSRLDQPQHF
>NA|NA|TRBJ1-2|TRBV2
TGTGCCAGCAGTGAAGGGTTCGGAGGCTATGGCTACACCTTC
CASSEGFGGYGYTF
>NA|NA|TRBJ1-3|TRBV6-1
TGTGCCAGCAGTGAGGGACCTTTAACACGAAACACCATATATTTT
CASSEGPLTRNTIYF
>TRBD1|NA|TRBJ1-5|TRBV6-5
TGTGCCAGCAGTCTTGACAGGGGCCTAGTTCAGCCCCAGCATTTT
CASSLDRGLVQPQHF
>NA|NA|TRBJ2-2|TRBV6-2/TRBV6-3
TGTGCCAGCAGTTGGACGTTCACCGGCGGGGAGCTGTTTTTT
CASSWTFTGGELFF
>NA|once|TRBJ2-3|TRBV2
TGTGCCAGCAGTAATGCGGATACGCAGTATTTT
CASSNADTQYF
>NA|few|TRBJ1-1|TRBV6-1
TGTGCCAGCAGTGAAGGGACGGGTAAACTTGAAGCTTTCTTT
CASSEGTGKLEAFF
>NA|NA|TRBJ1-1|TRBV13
TGTGCCAGCAGCCGCAAAGGGGGACGGGCTGAAGCTTTCTTT
CASSRKGGRAEAFF
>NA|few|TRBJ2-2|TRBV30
TGTGCCTGGAGTGTACGGATGCTAACCGGGGAGCTGTTTTTT
CAWSVRMLTGELFF
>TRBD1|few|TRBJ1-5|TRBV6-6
TGTGCCAGCAGTGCTGACAGGGCTCAGCCCCAGCATTTT
CASSADRAQPQHF
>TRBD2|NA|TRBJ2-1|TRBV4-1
TGCGCCAGCAGCCAAGATTGGACTAGCATTTCCTACAATGAGCAGTTCTTC
CASSQDWTSISYNEQFF
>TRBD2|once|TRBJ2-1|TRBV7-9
TGTGCCAGCAGCTTAGCGGTAGCGGGAAACTACAATGAGCAGTTCTTC
CASSLAVAGNYNEQFF
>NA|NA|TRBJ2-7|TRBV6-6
TGTGCCAGCAGTTACAAGGACATTCTGGACGAGCAGTACTTC
CASSYKDILDEQYF
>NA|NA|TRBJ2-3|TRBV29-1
TGCAGCGTTGAAGATGGGAGGCTTTGGGTCACAGATACGCAGTATTTT
CSVEDGRLWVTDTQYF
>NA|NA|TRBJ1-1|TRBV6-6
TGTGCCAGCTCAGGCACTGAAGCTTTCTTT
CASSGTEAFF
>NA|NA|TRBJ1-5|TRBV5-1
TGCGCCAGCAGCTTGGAGGGTTATAGCAATCAGCCCCAGCATTTT
CASSLEGYSNQPQHF
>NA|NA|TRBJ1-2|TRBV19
TGTGCCAGTAGTCGCGGCGCAGGGGACTCCTATGGCTACACCTTC
CASSRGAGDSYGYTF
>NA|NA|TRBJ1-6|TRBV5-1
TGCGCCAGCAGCTTGGCCGAGGGTGTTAGCTCCTATAATTCACCCCTCCACTTT
CASSLAEGVSSYNSPLHF
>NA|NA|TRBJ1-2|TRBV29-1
TGCAGCGTTGGAAAACAGGGAACCTATGGCTACACCTTC
CSVGKQGTYGYTF